This T cell receptor beta chain was captured by sequencing in a study of T cells in Graves' hyperthyroidism and ophthalmopathy. RNA transcripts provided the source from which TCR beta CDR3 regions were amplified. The TCR CDR3 first-round RT-PCR relied on the HTBI primer set. One entry per CDR3 protein, called by TCRdb with MiXCR from the multiplex PCR reads. The table records about 600,000 distinct CDR3 sequences, around 16% of them present only once. The ends were cut back, 3 bases at V and 8 bases at J, with 11 bases in the middle. The CDR3 consists of 13 residues. The receptor was derived from a woman aged 40 to 49 with Graves' ophthalmopathy. The sequenced sample consisted of blood. The chain uses TRBV12-3 or TRBV12-4 and TRBJ2-4; unclear D gene. This chain's CDR3 is CASSFRGIDIQYF. The CDR3 region has the DNA TGTGCCAGCAGTTTTCGAGGTATTGACATTCAGTACTTC.